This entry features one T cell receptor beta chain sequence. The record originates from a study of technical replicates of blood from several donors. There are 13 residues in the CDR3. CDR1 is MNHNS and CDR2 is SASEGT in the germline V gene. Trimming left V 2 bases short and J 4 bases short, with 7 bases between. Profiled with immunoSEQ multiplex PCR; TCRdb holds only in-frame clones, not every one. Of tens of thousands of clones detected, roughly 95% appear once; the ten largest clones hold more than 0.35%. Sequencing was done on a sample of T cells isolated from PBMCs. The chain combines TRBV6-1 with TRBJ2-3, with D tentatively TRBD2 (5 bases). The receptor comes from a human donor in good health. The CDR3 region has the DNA TGTGCCAGCAGTGAAACTAGTCCAGATACGCAGTATTTT. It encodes CASSETSPDTQYF.